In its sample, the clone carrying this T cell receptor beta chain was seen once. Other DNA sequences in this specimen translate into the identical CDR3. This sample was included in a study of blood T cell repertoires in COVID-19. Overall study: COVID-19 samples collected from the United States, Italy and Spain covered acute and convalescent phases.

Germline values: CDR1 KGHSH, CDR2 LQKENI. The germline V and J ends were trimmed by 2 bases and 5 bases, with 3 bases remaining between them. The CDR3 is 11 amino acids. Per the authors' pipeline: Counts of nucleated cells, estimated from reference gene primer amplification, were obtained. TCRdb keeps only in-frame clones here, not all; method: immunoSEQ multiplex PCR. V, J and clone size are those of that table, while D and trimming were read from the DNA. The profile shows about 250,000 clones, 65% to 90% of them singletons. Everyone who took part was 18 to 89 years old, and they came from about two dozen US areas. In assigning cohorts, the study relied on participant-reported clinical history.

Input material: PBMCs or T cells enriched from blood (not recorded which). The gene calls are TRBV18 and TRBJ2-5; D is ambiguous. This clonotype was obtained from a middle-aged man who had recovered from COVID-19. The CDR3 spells CASSPGETQYF. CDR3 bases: TGTGCCAGCTCACCAGGCGAGACCCAGTACTTC.